The 3 T cell receptor beta chains below were found in one sample sequenced in a study of cytomegalovirus exposure and HLA in healthy donors. The study ran its PCR with 60 Vbeta and 13 Jbeta primers. TCRdb's copy holds only in-frame clones and misses some; the assay was immunoSEQ multiplex PCR. The sample yields 85,000 to 95,000 clones, roughly two thirds seen once. The sequencing input was PBMCs. These receptors all stem from a woman aged 25 to 39 in good health and CMV-seronegative.

This clone showed up just a few times. The chain recombines TRBV30 with TRBJ2-7, with a possible D match to TRBD2 (6 bases). There are 14 residues in the CDR3. CDR1 and CDR2 from the germline V gene are GTSNPN and SVGIG (reference sequence). Trimming took 2 bases from V and 6 from J, leaving 17 bases between them. The CDR3 protein is CAWSPGVGTFEQYF. The CDR3 region has the DNA TGTGCCTGGAGTCCCGGGGTCGGGACTTTCGAGCAGTACTTC.

The chain employs TRBV19 and TRBJ1-1, with 8 bases identical to TRBD1. The CDR3 covers 16 residues. Looked up from germline, CDR1 is LNHDA and CDR2 is SQIVND (reference sequence). V lost 5 bases, J lost 1 base, and 9 bases stayed unmatched. CDR3 in amino acids: CASSGQTGTGNTEAFF. The CDR3 bases are TGTGCCAGTAGTGGCCAGACCGGGACAGGGAACACTGAAGCTTTCTTT.

The chain couples TRBV6-6 to TRBJ1-3, with TRBD1 matching over 7 bases. The V and J ends lost 0 bases and 3 bases, in that order; junction bases with no gene match: 5. This CDR3 is 16 amino acids long. Germline V lookup: CDR1 MNHNY, CDR2 SVGAGI (reference sequence). DNA for the CDR3: TGTGCCAGCAGTTACTCGGGACAGACCCTTGGAAACACCATATATTTT. Its translation is CASSYSGQTLGNTIYF.